This is a list of T cell receptor beta chains from one sample in a study of PD-1 blockade in classical Hodgkin lymphoma. Profiled with immunoSEQ multiplex PCR; TCRdb holds only in-frame clones, not every one. The sample lists about 25,000 clones; roughly 80% were seen once. The source material was peripheral blood mononuclear cells (PBMCs), sampled before the second cycle of nivolumab. The receptors originated from a human donor with classical Hodgkin lymphoma. Both conserved end residues are part of each CDR3. A D gene is named only where the DNA matches it firmly. The size of a clone is reported for some rows only, either as once, few or many, or as a class for expanded clones.

j_call cdr3_length v_call clone_size d_call cdr3_aa cdr3_nt
TRBJ2-6 18 TRBV9 NA NA CASSVDRGDRRRANVLTF TGTGCCAGCAGCGTAGATCGTGGGGATCGTAGGAGGGCCAACGTCCTGACTTTC
TRBJ2-5 15 TRBV10-1 NA NA CASSQVGEDKETQYF TGCGCCAGCAGTCAAGTAGGGGAGGATAAAGAGACCCAGTACTTC
TRBJ2-7 13 TRBV11-2 once NA CASSYGTSYEQYF TGTGCCAGCAGCTATGGCACGTCCTACGAGCAGTACTTC
TRBJ2-3 14 TRBV9 NA NA CASSSRPISDTQYF TGTGCCAGCAGCTCCAGACCGATTTCAGATACGCAGTATTTT
TRBJ2-6 16 TRBV5-1 NA NA CASSFSPPTGANVLTF TGCGCCAGCAGCTTTTCACCCCCCACTGGGGCCAACGTCCTGACTTTC
TRBJ2-2 14 TRBV6-9 NA NA CASTARANTGELFF TGTGCCAGCACTGCCCGGGCGAACACCGGGGAGCTGTTTTTT
TRBJ2-4 17 TRBV4-2 NA TRBD2 CASSQVEASGSRSIQYF TGTGCCAGCAGCCAAGTGGAGGCTAGCGGGAGTCGGAGCATTCAGTACTTC
TRBJ1-2 14 TRBV6-5 NA NA CASSTGRWDYGYTF TGTGCCAGCAGTACCGGCAGGTGGGACTATGGCTACACCTTC
TRBJ1-1 14 TRBV5-1 NA NA CASTPGQLGAEAFF TGCGCCAGCACCCCAGGACAACTGGGGGCTGAAGCTTTCTTT
TRBJ2-1 15 TRBV14 NA NA CASSQAPEGYNEQFF TGTGCCAGCAGCCAAGCCCCGGAGGGATACAATGAGCAGTTCTTC
TRBJ2-7 17 TRBV7-9 NA TRBD1 CASSIGSGQGSSYEQYF TGTGCCAGCAGTATTGGTTCGGGACAGGGTAGCTCCTACGAGCAGTACTTC
TRBJ1-5 13 TRBV29-1 NA TRBD1 CSVGNRGDQPQHF TGCAGCGTTGGAAACAGGGGGGATCAGCCCCAGCATTTT
TRBJ2-4 16 TRBV2 NA NA CASRMTYLSAKNIQYF TGTGCCAGCAGGATGACGTACCTCTCGGCCAAAAACATTCAGTACTTC
TRBJ2-5 14 TRBV2 NA NA CASRADRWQETQYF TGTGCCAGCAGGGCTGACAGGTGGCAAGAGACCCAGTACTTC
TRBJ2-3 15 TRBV11-2 few NA CASSLGGRRTNTQYF TGTGCCAGCAGCTTAGGTGGACGCCGCACAAATACGCAGTATTTT
TRBJ2-7 14 TRBV5-6 NA NA CASSLEGASGEQYF TGTGCCAGCAGCTTGGAGGGGGCTAGCGGCGAGCAGTACTTC
TRBJ2-5 18 TRBV19 NA NA CASSIQLFIGGVGETQYF TGTGCCAGTAGTATACAGCTTTTTATCGGGGGAGTGGGCGAGACCCAGTACTTC
TRBJ1-4 14 TRBV5-1 once NA CASSFGGNNEKLFF TGCGCCAGCAGCTTCGGGGGTAATAATGAAAAACTGTTTTTT
TRBJ2-7 11 TRBV10-3 medium-sized NA CALQGGHEQYF TGTGCCTTACAGGGAGGTCACGAGCAGTACTTC
TRBJ1-5 14 TRBV6-1 NA NA CASSRRVGNQPQHF TGTGCCAGCAGTCGTAGGGTGGGCAATCAGCCCCAGCATTTT
TRBJ2-2 15 TRBV7-6 once NA CASSLEAANTGELFF TGTGCCAGCAGCTTAGAGGCCGCAAACACCGGGGAGCTGTTTTTT
TRBJ1-1 13 TRBV6-4 NA NA CASSREGNTEAFF TGTGCCAGCAGTCGGGAGGGGAACACTGAAGCTTTCTTT
TRBJ2-1 16 TRBV5-4 NA NA CASSLDGRASYNEQFF TGTGCCAGCAGCTTGGATGGCAGGGCCTCCTACAATGAGCAGTTCTTC
TRBJ2-5 15 TRBV27 NA NA CASSLSGLYQETQYF TGTGCCAGCAGTTTATCGGGCCTGTACCAAGAGACCCAGTACTTC
TRBJ1-1 13 TRBV5-1 NA NA CASSLGVSTEAFF TGCGCCAGCAGCTTAGGGGTCTCCACTGAAGCTTTCTTT
TRBJ1-1 13 TRBV6-5 NA NA CASTRQGSNEAFF TGTGCCAGCACCCGGCAGGGCTCGAATGAAGCTTTCTTT
TRBJ2-7 17 TRBV23-1 NA TRBD1 CASSHGGGQGHPYEQYF TGCGCCAGCAGTCACGGCGGCGGACAGGGGCATCCCTACGAGCAGTACTTC